This T cell receptor (beta chain) was observed in a study of lymphopenia after photon versus proton radiotherapy. This CDR3 contains 15 residues. CDR1 is SEHNR, CDR2 FQNEAQ, per germline (reference sequence). V was shortened by 4 bases and J by 4 bases, with 13 bases between the two germline ends. The table came from immunoSEQ multiplex PCR; TCRdb's copy has only in-frame clones and leaves some out. The table records about 30,000 clones, approximately 95% of them present only once. The gene calls are TRBV7-9 and TRBJ2-2; weak D call: TRBD1 (6 bases). The sequence was obtained from a woman aged 45-60 years with cholangiocarcinoma. Sequencing was performed on peripheral blood, taken from a patient treated with photon-based radiotherapy. The CDR3 sequence is CASSSRTGFTGELFF. The DNA for the CDR3 is TGTGCCAGCAGCTCTCGTACAGGGTTCACCGGGGAGCTGTTTTTT.